These 27 T cell receptor beta chains share one sample of origin, sequenced in a study of patients and donors after allogeneic stem cell transplantation. TCRdb ran MiXCR on the RT-PCR reads and lists one entry per CDR3 protein. The data show more than 150,000 distinct CDR3 sequences, around 41% seen once. The sequencing input was blood, either unsorted or a sorted T cell fraction (not recorded which). All receptors come from a human donor who was either an allogeneic HSCT recipient or a stem cell or donor lymphocyte infusion donor (not recorded which). It is not recorded whose cells these are; they may come from a transplant donor.

This clonotype was counted a single time. The V gene is TRBV29-1, the J gene TRBJ1-1; weak D call: TRBD1 (5 bases). Germline V gene lookup returns CDR1 SQVTM and CDR2 ANQGSEA. This CDR3 is built from 13 residues. The ends were cut back, 6 bases at V and 6 bases at J, with 17 bases in the middle. CDR3: CSVAPGTVSEAFF. CDR3 in DNA: TGCAGCGTCGCGCCCGGGACGGTATCTGAAGCTTTCTTT.

V and J are TRBV4-3 and TRBJ1-1; D is perhaps TRBD1 (5 bases). The length of the CDR3 is 13 residues. CDR1 and CDR2 from the germline V gene are LGHNA and YSLEER. V lost 4 bases and J lost 11, with 17 bases in between. The CDR3 DNA sequence: TGCGCCAGCAGCCCTGAACCGGGACGGGCCGCTTTCTTT. Amino acids: CASSPEPGRAAFF.

This chain connects TRBV4-3 to TRBJ2-1; tentatively, D is TRBD1 (5 bases). The CDR3 extends over 16 amino acids. Germline assignment: CDR1 LGHNA and CDR2 YSLEER. The V end was cut by 1 base, the J end by 6 bases, with 16 bases between. CDR3 in amino acids: CASSQVSMLQGNEQFF. CDR3 DNA sequence: TGCGCCAGCAGCCAAGTATCGATGTTGCAGGGCAATGAGCAGTTCTTC.

This clonotype was found a few times. The chain links TRBV29-1 to TRBJ1-1; unclear D gene. CDR3 length: 11 residues. Per the germline V gene, CDR1 is SQVTM and CDR2 is ANQGSEA. Trimming removed 7 bases at V and 6 bases at J, with 12 bases between. CDR3 sequence: CSAVEDAEAFF. As DNA, the CDR3 is TGCAGCGCCGTGGAGGACGCTGAAGCTTTCTTT.

This clonotype was counted only a few times. This chain joins TRBV29-1 and TRBJ1-1, with TRBD1 matching 7 bases. The CDR3 spans 13 residues. Germline trimming cut 3 bases from V and 1 base from J; bases unmatched to any gene: 2. Germline CDR1 is SQVTM and CDR2 is ANQGSEA. The CDR3 sequence is CSVEAGGNTEAFF. In DNA form, the CDR3 reads TGCAGCGTTGAGGCAGGGGGGAACACTGAAGCTTTCTTT.

The chain uses TRBV3-1 and TRBJ1-2; TRBD1 agrees at 7 bases. J lost 4 bases, V lost 0 bases, and 2 bases had no gene match. Per the germline V gene, CDR1 is LGHDT and CDR2 is YNNKEL (reference sequence). This CDR3 is 14 amino acids long. The CDR3 spells CASSQEGDSYGYTF. DNA for the CDR3: TGTGCCAGCAGCCAAGAAGGGGACAGCTATGGCTACACCTTC. The entire variable domain, with the rest obtained from reference TRBV3-1 and TRBJ1-2, is as follows: DTAVSQTPKYLVTQMGNDKSIKCEQNLGHDTMYWYKQDSKKFLKIMFSYNNKELIINETVPNRFSPKSPDKAHLNLHINSLELGDSAVYFCASSQEGDSYGYTFGSGTRLTVV.

CDR3 nucleotide sequence: TGTGCCAGCATCGAAACCTGGACAGGGGGAAAGAACGAGCAGTACTTC. Translating gives CASIETWTGGKNEQYF. The chain joins TRBV27 to TRBJ2-7; 10 bases agree with TRBD1. CDR3 length: 16 residues. V lost 7 bases and J lost 5; bases outside the gene matches: 14. Germline CDR1 and CDR2: MNHEY and SMNVEV (reference sequence).

The genes are TRBV19 and TRBJ2-7; no reliable D call. The CDR3 length is 15 residues. Trimming removed 0 bases at V and 0 bases at J, with 9 bases between. CDR1 is LNHDA and CDR2 is SQIVND in the germline V gene (reference sequence). The CDR3 DNA sequence: TGTGCCAGTAGTATAGACTCCTTTTCCTCCTACGAGCAGTACTTC. This encodes CASSIDSFSSYEQYF.

This clonotype occurred a few times. The DNA for the CDR3 is TGTGCCAGCAGCTTAGCAGGGGACGGGCAGCCCCAGCATTTT. Amino acids: CASSLAGDGQPQHF. V and J are TRBV7-9 and TRBJ1-5; D is possibly TRBD1 (5 bases). Per the germline V gene, CDR1 is SEHNR and CDR2 is FQNEAQ (reference sequence). The CDR3 sequence is 14 residues long. V was clipped by 0 bases and J by 7 bases, with 10 bases between them.

The V call is TRBV27, the J call TRBJ2-7, with 14 bases identical to TRBD2. This CDR3 comprises 15 residues. The J segment lost 4 bases and the V segment lost 5 bases, leaving 4 bases of the junction unmatched. The germline V gene has CDR1 MNHEY and CDR2 SMNVEV (reference sequence). CDR3 DNA: TGTGCCAGCAGTCACGGGACTAGCGGGAGTTACGAGCAGTACTTC. This encodes CASSHGTSGSYEQYF.

The rearrangement joins TRBV19 to TRBJ2-1; 8 bases match TRBD1. CDR1 and CDR2 (germline): LNHDA, SQIVND (reference sequence). V lost 5 bases to trimming and J lost 6 bases; unmatched junction nucleotides: 6. The CDR3 consists of 14 residues. This chain's CDR3 is CASSGQGTGNEQFF. In nucleotides, the CDR3 is TGTGCCAGTAGTGGACAGGGTACGGGCAATGAGCAGTTCTTC.

The rearrangement links TRBV28 to TRBJ2-1; TRBD2 aligns across 7 bases. The CDR3 has 15 residues. Trimming at V came to 5 bases and at J to 4 bases, leaving 8 bases not matched to a gene. From germline, CDR1 is MDHEN and CDR2 SYDVKM. The CDR3 sequence: CASSPSSGIYNEQFF. The CDR3 region has the DNA TGTGCCAGCAGTCCATCCAGCGGGATTTACAATGAGCAGTTCTTC.

The genes are TRBV9 and TRBJ2-2, with a weak D call TRBD2 (6 bases). Trimming pared 4 bases from V and 7 bases from J, leaving 14 bases between. Looked up from germline, CDR1 is SGDLS and CDR2 is YYNGEE. This CDR3 comprises 14 residues. The CDR3, as DNA: TGTGCCAGCAGCCGCTTGGACGGGAGCGGGGAGCTGTTTTTT. Amino acids: CASSRLDGSGELFF.

The V gene is TRBV3-1, the J gene TRBJ2-1; 8 positions match TRBD2. CDR3 length equals 16 residues. V was pared by 2 bases and J by 9 bases, with 12 bases of the junction left unmatched. The germline V gene encodes CDR1 LGHDT and CDR2 YNNKEL (reference sequence). CDR3 nucleotides: TGTGCCAGCAGCCAATCGCTTCTGCGACTAGCGAGTGAGCAGTTCTTC. Translating it yields CASSQSLLRLASEQFF.

The rearrangement links TRBV6-6 to TRBJ2-3; TRBD1 might be the D (5 bases). This CDR3 is 14 amino acids long. The V end was cut by 0 bases, the J end by 1 base, with 5 bases between. The V gene's germline CDR1 is MNHNY and CDR2 SVGAGI (reference sequence). The CDR3 region is CASSYSQGTDTQYF. The CDR3 DNA follows: TGTGCCAGCAGTTACTCACAGGGCACAGATACGCAGTATTTT.

V usage is TRBV20-1 and J usage is TRBJ1-5; D is unresolved. The length of the CDR3 is 13 residues. Between the trimmed V and J ends, which lost 3 bases and 0 bases, there was a span of 6 bases. Germline V gene data show CDR1 as DFQATT and CDR2 as SNEGSKA (reference sequence). CDR3 sequence: CSASKVSNQPQHF. The CDR3 region has the DNA TGCAGTGCTAGTAAGGTTAGCAATCAGCCCCAGCATTTT.

This sequence joins TRBV5-5 and TRBJ1-1; D ambiguous. V dropped 0 bases and J dropped 1 base, with 10 bases sitting between them. Looked up from germline, CDR1 is SGHKS and CDR2 is YYEKEE (reference sequence). There are 15 residues in the CDR3. CDR3 DNA: TGTGCCAGCAGCTTGGCCGGGCACTCGAACACTGAAGCTTTCTTT. This gives the protein CASSLAGHSNTEAFF.

This clonotype has more than one count but fewer than ten. This chain connects TRBV5-1 to TRBJ1-1; 7 nucleotides align to TRBD1. CDR1 is SGHRS and CDR2 is YFSETQ in the germline V gene. V shed 4 bases and J 4 bases; nucleotides not matched to a gene: 16. This CDR3 has 17 amino acids. CDR3 nucleotide sequence: TGCGCCAGCAGCGGCGCCGGGACCCAGGGGGTTGGCACTGAAGCTTTCTTT. Translation: CASSGAGTQGVGTEAFF. The full variable domain, its missing parts supplied by reference TRBV5-1 and TRBJ1-1, is KAGVTQTPRYLIKTRGQQVTLSCSPISGHRSVSWYQQTPGQGLQFLFEYFSETQRNKGNFPGRFSGRQFSNSRSEMNVSTLELGDSALYLCASSGAGTQGVGTEAFFGQGTRLTVV.

The chain employs TRBV4-2 and TRBJ2-1, with 8 bases fitting TRBD1. The V and J ends lost 3 bases and 6 bases, in that order; junction bases with no gene match: 10. Germline V gene lookup returns CDR1 LGHNA and CDR2 YNFKEQ. The CDR3 loop spans 16 amino acids. The CDR3 sequence is CASSHSDRDGRNEQFF. The CDR3, as DNA: TGTGCCAGCAGCCACTCGGACAGGGACGGGCGCAATGAGCAGTTCTTC.

This clonotype was seen a few times. The chain recombines TRBV6-5 with TRBJ1-3; D is uncertain. This CDR3 has 14 amino acids. CDR1 and CDR2 (germline): MNHEY, SVGAGI. V lost 3 bases and J 1 base, leaving 7 bases between the germline ends. The DNA for the CDR3 is TGTGCCAGCAGTTATAAAGGGTCTGGAAACACCATATATTTT. Its protein product is CASSYKGSGNTIYF.

This clonotype has just a few counts. V usage is TRBV5-1 and J usage is TRBJ1-3; maybe TRBD1 (5 bases). The CDR3 consists of 16 residues. CDR1 is SGHRS and CDR2 is YFSETQ in the germline V gene. Trimming took 0 bases from V and 2 from J, leaving 12 bases between them. The DNA of the CDR3 is TGCGCCAGCAGCTTGGACGAGGGGTATCCTGGAAACACCATATATTTT. This gives the protein CASSLDEGYPGNTIYF.

A few counts support this clonotype. The V call is TRBV6-5, the J call TRBJ1-5; 7 bases map to TRBD1. The CDR3 runs to 14 residues. Looked up from germline, CDR1 is MNHEY and CDR2 is SVGAGI. With V trimmed by 2 bases and J by 6 bases, 4 bases remained unmatched. The CDR3 is CASSYRGPGQPQHF. CDR3 DNA sequence: TGTGCCAGCAGTTACAGGGGGCCAGGTCAGCCCCAGCATTTT.

The chain carries TRBV7-6 and TRBJ2-2, with a tentative D call TRBD2 (7 bases). The length of the CDR3 is 14 residues. V lost 1 base and J 6 bases, leaving 9 bases between the germline ends. Germline CDR1 reads SGHVS; CDR2 reads FNYEAQ. The CDR3, as DNA: TGTGCCAGCAGCTTAGTGGGGGGGCCCGGGGAGCTGTTTTTT. This translates into CASSLVGGPGELFF. Using reference TRBV7-6 and TRBJ2-2 for the parts outside the CDR3, the full variable domain is GAGVSQSPRYKVTKRGQDVALRCDPISGHVSLYWYRQALGQGPEFLTYFNYEAQQDKSGLPNDRFSAERPEGSISTLTIQRTEQRDSAMYRCASSLVGGPGELFFGEGSRLTVL.

This CDR3 reads CASSLGGGPWGPLHF. CDR3 bases: TGTGCCAGCAGTTTAGGGGGTGGCCCATGGGGCCCCCTCCACTTT. The rearrangement uses TRBV12-3 or TRBV12-4 and TRBJ1-6; TRBD1 is a possible D gene (5 bases). V dropped 1 base and J dropped 13 bases, with 17 bases sitting between them. This CDR3 is built from 15 residues.

In this sample, this clonotype turned up a few times. This rearrangement joins TRBV27 to TRBJ2-1; D gene ambiguous. CDR1 is MNHEY, CDR2 SMNVEV, per germline (reference sequence). V lost 3 bases and J lost 5, with 5 bases in between. The CDR3 sequence is 12 residues long. The CDR3 reads CASSFGHNEQFF. The CDR3 DNA is TGTGCCAGCAGTTTTGGGCACAATGAGCAGTTCTTC.

This clonotype has just a few counts. The chain employs TRBV28 and TRBJ1-1; possible D gene TRBD1, 6 bases. V shed 6 bases and J shed 1 base, with 12 bases lying between them. The CDR3 length is 14 residues. Germline CDR1 and CDR2: MDHEN and SYDVKM. The CDR3 bases are TGTGCCAGCAGGGCGGACAGAAGGAACACTGAAGCTTTCTTT. Translation gives CASRADRRNTEAFF.

This clonotype came up once. This chain joins TRBV4-3 and TRBJ1-2; 7 bases match TRBD1. The CDR3 length is 15 residues. V gave up 1 base and J gave up 7 bases; unmatched junction bases: 9. From germline, CDR1 is LGHNA and CDR2 YSLEER. For the CDR3, the DNA is TGCGCCAGCAGCCAAGTAGGGGGCTCTCCTGGTGGCTACACCTTC. It yields the protein CASSQVGGSPGGYTF.